This T cell receptor (beta chain) was sequenced in a study of technical replicates of blood from a few donors. Repertoires were generated with immunoSEQ multiplex PCR, while TCRdb's copy carries only in-frame clones and drops some. The sample lists 95,000 to 100,000 clones; under 96% were seen once. CDR3 length: 18 residues. J gave up 0 bases and V 4 bases, and 12 bases lay outside the gene matches. Germline V lookup: CDR1 MDHEN, CDR2 SYDVKM. This clone was counted once. This chain joins TRBV28 and TRBJ2-4; TRBD1 aligns across 7 bases. This receptor was taken from a human donor in good health. Input material: T cells isolated from PBMCs. Here the CDR3 reads CASSYPGGWGLAKNIQYF. Here the CDR3 DNA reads TGTGCCAGCAGTTACCCAGGGGGTTGGGGTCTAGCCAAAAACATTCAGTACTTC.